One sample yielded the 18 T cell receptor beta chains listed below, sequenced in a study of CXCR3-negative and CXCR3-positive naive CD8 T cells. Findings of the study overall: TRB CDR3 hydrophobicity was greater in CXCR3-positive naive cells than in CXCR3-negative naive cells.

Their recognized antigens are unknown. It was by 5' RACE with UMI labels that the TRB cDNA libraries were prepared. Using the 5' RACE reads, TCRdb records one entry per CDR3 protein without DNA. The sample data list 85,000 to 120,000 distinct CDR3 sequences. The material sequenced was naive CXCR3+ CD8+ T cells from blood. As to subset: CD45RO-CCR7+CD27+CD95- naive CD8+ T cells expressing CXCR3 (TNR3+). All receptors come from a human donor in good health. Some clones in this sample may be carry-over from other donors' samples.

The chain carries TRBV29-1 and TRBJ1-1; TCRdb names TRBD1, which stays unverified in the absence of DNA. CDR1 is SQVTM and CDR2 is ANQGSEA in the germline V gene. This CDR3 is 13 amino acids long. The CDR3 here is CSVGGGAGTEAFF.

The rearrangement uses TRBV29-1 and TRBJ2-1. The CDR3 runs to 11 residues. The germline CDR1 and CDR2 sequences are SQVTM and ANQGSEA. Here the CDR3 reads CSAEDYNEQFF.

The CDR3 sequence is CASSRIITGGNEQFF. The V and J genes are TRBV2 and TRBJ2-1; TCRdb selects TRBD1, and the lack of DNA leaves this call unchecked. This CDR3 comprises 15 residues. Germline V CDR1 and CDR2: SNHLY, FYNNEI.

The chain couples TRBV13 to TRBJ2-7; TCRdb gives TRBD2 as the D gene, but with no DNA this cannot be confirmed. In germline, CDR1 is PRHDT, CDR2 FYEKMQ (reference sequence). This CDR3 region has 14 residues. CDR3 protein: CASSLLAVSYEQYF.

The chain joins TRBV7-9 to TRBJ1-1. CDR1 SEHNR and CDR2 FQNEAQ come from the germline V gene (reference sequence). The CDR3 is 13 amino acids. The CDR3 is CASSLSETHEAFF.

This chain uses TRBV28 with TRBJ2-1; TCRdb's D call, TRBD2, is unchecked because there is no DNA. The CDR3 consists of 15 residues. Germline values: CDR1 MDHEN, CDR2 SYDVKM. CDR3 loop: CASSLGRDSWTEQFF. The whole variable domain, filled in from reference TRBV28 and TRBJ2-1, reads DVKVTQSSRYLVKRTGEKVFLECVQDMDHENMFWYRQDPGLGLRLIYFSYDVKMKEKGDIPEGYSVSREKKERFSLILESASTNQTSMYLCASSLGRDSWTEQFFGPGTRLTVL.

The rearrangement joins TRBV27 to TRBJ1-2; TCRdb names TRBD1, which stays unverified in the absence of DNA. CDR3 length equals 15 residues. CDR1 is MNHEY and CDR2 is SMNVEV in the germline V gene (reference sequence). The CDR3 sequence: CASSRGQGGDYGYTF.

This sequence joins TRBV6-5 and TRBJ1-5. CDR3 length equals 16 residues. Germline V lookup: CDR1 MNHEY, CDR2 SVGAGI. CDR3 residues: CASSYQSPNSNQPQHF.

This chain connects TRBV30 to TRBJ2-7; TCRdb designates TRBD2, a call that cannot be tested without DNA. Germline lookup yields CDR1 GTSNPN and CDR2 SVGIG (reference sequence). This CDR3 contains 16 residues. The CDR3 here is CAWSDRIRDFSYEQYF.

This rearrangement joins TRBV19 to TRBJ1-1; checking the TCRdb D call of TRBD1 is not possible without DNA. This CDR3 is 16 amino acids long. Germline CDR1 reads LNHDA; CDR2 reads SQIVND (reference sequence). The CDR3: CASSIVGGHMNTEAFF. Full variable domain (rest looked up from reference TRBV19 and TRBJ1-1): DGGITQSPKYLFRKEGQNVTLSCEQNLNHDAMYWYRQDPGQGLRLIYYSQIVNDFQKGDIAEGYSVSREKKESFPLTVTSAQKNPTAFYLCASSIVGGHMNTEAFFGQGTRLTVV.

This chain connects TRBV28 to TRBJ2-1; with no DNA, the TCRdb D assignment of TRBD2 cannot be verified. The CDR3 spans 16 residues. The germline gives CDR1 MDHEN, CDR2 SYDVKM. The CDR3 reads CASSYSSEGSYSEQFF.

This rearrangement joins TRBV28 to TRBJ2-5; TCRdb lists TRBD2, though no DNA is available to test this call. The CDR3 spans 13 residues. Germline-derived CDR1 and CDR2 are MDHEN and SYDVKM. CDR3 region: CASSPRNSETQYF.

The CDR3 loop is CASSSPLGLGDEQFF. The rearrangement links TRBV12-3 or TRBV12-4 to TRBJ2-1; lacking DNA, the TRBD2 call made by TCRdb goes unchecked. This CDR3 is built from 15 residues.

The CDR3 loop is CASSFATTQSITDTQYF. V gene TRBV28 combines with J gene TRBJ2-3; TCRdb lists TRBD1, though no DNA is available to test this call. From germline, CDR1 is MDHEN and CDR2 SYDVKM. This CDR3 comprises 17 residues.

The genes are TRBV7-6 and TRBJ2-5; the TCRdb D gene call, TRBD1, has no DNA to confirm it. Germline V gives CDR1 SGHVS, CDR2 FNYEAQ. The CDR3 contains 15 residues. The CDR3 reads CASSPGRGRQETQYF.

This rearrangement joins TRBV7-8 to TRBJ2-1; TCRdb returns TRBD2, unconfirmable since there is no DNA. The CDR3 consists of 15 residues. CDR1 and CDR2 (germline): SGHVS, FQNEAQ. The CDR3 sequence: CASRMTSGAYNEQFF.

J is TRBJ2-1 and V is TRBV4-1; TCRdb's assignment of TRBD2 cannot be checked, as there is no DNA. This CDR3 spans 15 amino acids. Germline assignment: CDR1 MGHRA and CDR2 YSYEKL. The chain's CDR3 is CGSSPTSGTSDEQFF.

The V and J genes are TRBV7-9 and TRBJ2-1; TCRdb indicates TRBD2, and absent DNA this call remains unverified. Germline CDR1 reads SEHNR; CDR2 reads FQNEAQ (reference sequence). The CDR3 sequence is 15 residues long. The CDR3 loop reads CASSLASGRENEQFF.